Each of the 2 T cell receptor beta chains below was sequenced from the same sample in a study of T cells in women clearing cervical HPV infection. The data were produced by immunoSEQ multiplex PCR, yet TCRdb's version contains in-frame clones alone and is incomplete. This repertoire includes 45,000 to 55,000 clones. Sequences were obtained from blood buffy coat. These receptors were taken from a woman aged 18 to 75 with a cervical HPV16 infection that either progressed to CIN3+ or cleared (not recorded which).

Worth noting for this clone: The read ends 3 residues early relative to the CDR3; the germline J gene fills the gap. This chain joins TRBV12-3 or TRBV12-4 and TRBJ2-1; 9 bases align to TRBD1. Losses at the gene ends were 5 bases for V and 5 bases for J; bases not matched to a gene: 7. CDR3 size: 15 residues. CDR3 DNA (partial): TGTGCCAGCAGTGACACAGGGGGCGCAAACAATGAG. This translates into CASSDTGGANNE. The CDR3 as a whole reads CASSDTGGANNEQFF.

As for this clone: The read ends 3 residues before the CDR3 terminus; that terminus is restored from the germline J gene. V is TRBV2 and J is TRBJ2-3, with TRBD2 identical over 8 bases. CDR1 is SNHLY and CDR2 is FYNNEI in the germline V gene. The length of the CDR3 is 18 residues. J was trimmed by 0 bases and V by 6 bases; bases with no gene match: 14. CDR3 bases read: TGTGCCAGCAGCCCCGGGACTAGTTTGGTCCCTAGCACAGATACG. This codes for CASSPGTSLVPSTDT. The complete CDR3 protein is CASSPGTSLVPSTDTQYF.